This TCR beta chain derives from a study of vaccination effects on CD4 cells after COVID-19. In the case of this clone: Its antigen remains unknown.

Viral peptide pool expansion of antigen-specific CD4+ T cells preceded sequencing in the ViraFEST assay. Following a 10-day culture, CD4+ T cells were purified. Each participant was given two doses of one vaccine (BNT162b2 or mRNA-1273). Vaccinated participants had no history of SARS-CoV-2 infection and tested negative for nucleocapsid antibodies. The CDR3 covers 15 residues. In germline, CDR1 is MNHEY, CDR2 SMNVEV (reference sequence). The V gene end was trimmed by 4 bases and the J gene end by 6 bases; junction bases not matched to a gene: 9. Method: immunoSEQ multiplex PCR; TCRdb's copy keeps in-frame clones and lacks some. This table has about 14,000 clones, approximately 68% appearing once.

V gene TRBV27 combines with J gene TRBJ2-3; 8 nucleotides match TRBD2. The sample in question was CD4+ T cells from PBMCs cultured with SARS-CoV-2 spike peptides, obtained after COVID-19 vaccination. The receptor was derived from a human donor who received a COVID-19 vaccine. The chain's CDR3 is CASSSTGTSVDTQYF. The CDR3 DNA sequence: TGTGCCAGCAGTTCCACCGGGACTAGTGTGGATACGCAGTATTTT.